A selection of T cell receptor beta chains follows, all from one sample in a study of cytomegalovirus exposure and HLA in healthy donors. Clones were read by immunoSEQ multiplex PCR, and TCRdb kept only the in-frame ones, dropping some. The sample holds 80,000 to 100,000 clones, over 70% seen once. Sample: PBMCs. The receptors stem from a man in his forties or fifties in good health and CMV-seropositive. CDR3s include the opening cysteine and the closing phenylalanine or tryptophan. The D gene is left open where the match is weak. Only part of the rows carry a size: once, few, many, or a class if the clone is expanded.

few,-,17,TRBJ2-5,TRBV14,CASSQDGPGGRQETQYF,TGTGCCAGCAGCCAAGACGGACCGGGGGGCCGGCAAGAGACCCAGTACTTC
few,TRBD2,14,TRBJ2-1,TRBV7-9,CASSPGTRGDEQFF,TGTGCCAGCAGCCCCGGGACTAGGGGCGATGAGCAGTTCTTC
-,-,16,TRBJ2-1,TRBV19,CASSTKRLSSYNEQFF,TGTGCCAGTAGTACGAAACGCTTGAGCTCCTACAATGAGCAGTTCTTC
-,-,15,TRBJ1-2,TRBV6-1,CASSDLGQRTPGYTF,TGTGCCAGCAGTGATTTAGGACAGAGGACCCCTGGCTACACCTTC
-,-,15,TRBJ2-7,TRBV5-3,CARSFFYSPSYEQYF,TGTGCCAGAAGCTTCTTCTACTCCCCCTCCTACGAGCAGTACTTC
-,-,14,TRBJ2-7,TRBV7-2,CASSLAAQGDEQYF,TGTGCCAGCAGCTTAGCAGCCCAGGGTGACGAGCAGTACTTC
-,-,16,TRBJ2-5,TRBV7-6,CASRNGRQGSQETQYF,TGTGCCAGCAGGAATGGCCGGCAGGGATCACAAGAGACCCAGTACTTC
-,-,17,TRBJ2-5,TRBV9,CASSTKSHGVMGETQYF,TGTGCCAGCAGCACCAAATCGCACGGGGTGATGGGGGAGACCCAGTACTTC
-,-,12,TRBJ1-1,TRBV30,CAWSPTGTEAFF,TGTGCCTGGAGTCCAACAGGGACTGAAGCTTTCTTT
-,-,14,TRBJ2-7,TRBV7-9,CAVREGVSTHEQYF,TGTGCCGTCCGAGAGGGGGTTTCTACCCACGAGCAGTACTTC
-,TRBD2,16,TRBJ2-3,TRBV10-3,CAISGGTSGSTDTQYF,TGTGCCATCAGTGGGGGGACTAGCGGTAGCACAGATACGCAGTATTTT
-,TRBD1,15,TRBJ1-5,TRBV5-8,CASSLDRGIGQPQHF,TGTGCCAGCAGCCTGGACAGGGGTATTGGTCAGCCCCAGCATTTT
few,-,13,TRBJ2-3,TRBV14,CASSRIGADTQYF,TGTGCCAGCAGCCGGATAGGGGCAGATACGCAGTATTTT
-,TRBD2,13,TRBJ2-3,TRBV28,CAGTSGGTDTQYF,TGTGCCGGCACTAGCGGGGGCACAGATACGCAGTATTTT
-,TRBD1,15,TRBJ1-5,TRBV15,CATSRGTGGNQPQHF,TGTGCCACCAGCAGGGGGACAGGTGGCAATCAGCCCCAGCATTTT
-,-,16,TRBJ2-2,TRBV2,CASSSEALGVTGELFF,TGTGCCAGCAGTAGTGAAGCGTTAGGGGTAACCGGGGAGCTGTTTTTT
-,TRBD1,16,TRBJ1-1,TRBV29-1,CSVVQDRGSMNTEAFF,TGCAGCGTTGTCCAGGACAGGGGATCCATGAACACTGAAGCTTTCTTT
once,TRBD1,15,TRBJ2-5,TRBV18,CASSPPGQGFGTQYF,TGTGCCAGCTCCCCACCGGGACAGGGGTTCGGGACCCAGTACTTC
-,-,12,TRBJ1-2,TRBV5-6,CASSPQRVGYTF,TGTGCCAGCAGCCCCCAGAGGGTCGGCTACACCTTC
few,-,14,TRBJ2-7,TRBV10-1,CASSGNRVPYEQYF,TGCGCCAGCAGTGGGAACAGGGTCCCCTACGAGCAGTACTTC
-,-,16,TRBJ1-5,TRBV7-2,CASSPRSSFSNQPQNF,TGTGCCAGCAGCCCCCGGTCCTCCTTTAGCAATCAGCCCCAGAATTTT
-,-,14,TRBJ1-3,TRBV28,CASIPRGSGNTIYF,TGTGCCAGCATTCCCAGGGGATCTGGAAACACCATATATTTT
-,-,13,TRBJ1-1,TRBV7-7,CASSSDRNTEAFF,TGTGCTAGCAGCTCAGACAGAAACACTGAAGCTTTCTTT
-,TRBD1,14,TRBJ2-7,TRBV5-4,CASSLEGQAYEQYF,TGTGCCAGCAGCTTGGAAGGACAGGCCTACGAGCAGTACTTC
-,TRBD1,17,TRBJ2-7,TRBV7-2,CASSLGYSGQGTYEQYF,TGTGCCAGCAGCTTAGGCTACTCGGGACAGGGGACCTACGAGCAGTACTTC
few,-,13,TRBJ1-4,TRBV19,CASSQGPNEKLFF,TGTGCCAGTTCTCAGGGTCCGAATGAAAAACTGTTTTTT
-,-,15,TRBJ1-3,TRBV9,CASSVDGQGGNTIYF,TGTGCCAGCAGCGTAGATGGGCAGGGCGGAAACACCATATATTTT
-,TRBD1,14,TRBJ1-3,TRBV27,CASSYRGSGNTIYF,TGTGCCAGCAGTTACAGGGGTTCTGGAAACACCATATATTTT
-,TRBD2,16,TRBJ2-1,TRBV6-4,CASSDKLAGGPDEQFF,TGTGCCAGCAGTGACAAACTAGCGGGGGGGCCGGATGAGCAGTTCTTC
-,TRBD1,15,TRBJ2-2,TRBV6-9,CASSFRTGNTGELFF,TGTGCCAGCAGTTTTCGGACAGGGAACACCGGGGAGCTGTTTTTT
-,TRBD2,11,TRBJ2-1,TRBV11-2,CASRSSGLQFF,TGTGCCAGCAGGTCATCGGGACTACAGTTCTTC
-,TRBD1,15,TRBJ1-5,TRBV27,CASREMGQAHQPQHF,TGTGCCAGCAGGGAGATGGGACAGGCCCATCAGCCCCAGCATTTT
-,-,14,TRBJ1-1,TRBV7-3,CASSLTGDNPEAFF,TGTGCCAGCAGCTTAACAGGGGACAACCCTGAAGCTTTCTTT
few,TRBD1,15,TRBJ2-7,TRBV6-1,CASSEFGGQGHEQYF,TGTGCCAGCAGTGAATTTGGGGGACAGGGCCACGAGCAGTACTTC
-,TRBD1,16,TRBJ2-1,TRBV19,CASSGVQGALYNEQFF,TGTGCCAGTAGTGGGGTACAGGGGGCGCTTTACAATGAGCAGTTCTTC
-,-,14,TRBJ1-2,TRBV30,CAWSPNNRKGGYTF,TGTGCCTGGAGTCCAAACAACAGAAAAGGTGGCTACACCTTC
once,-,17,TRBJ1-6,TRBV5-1,CASSSESGGAFNSPLHF,TGCGCCAGCAGCTCAGAGAGCGGGGGCGCCTTCAATTCACCCCTCCACTTT
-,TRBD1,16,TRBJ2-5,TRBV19,CASSIGLTGALETQYF,TGTGCCAGTAGTATAGGTTTAACAGGGGCGCTGGAGACCCAGTACTTC
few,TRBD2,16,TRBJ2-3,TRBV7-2,CASSLALAGGTDTQYF,TGTGCCAGCAGCTTAGCGCTAGCGGGGGGCACAGATACGCAGTATTTT
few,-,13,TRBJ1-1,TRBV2,CASSEGENTEAFF,TGTGCCAGCAGTGAGGGAGAGAACACTGAAGCTTTCTTT